This T cell receptor beta chain was observed in a study of blood T cell repertoires in COVID-19. Study as a whole: Sources were T cells, B-cell-depleted T cells, or PBMCs; the material itself was cDNA or gDNA.

Profiling relied on immunoSEQ multiplex PCR, and the TCRdb table lists in-frame clones only, not all of them. The sample lists roughly 200,000 clones; about nine tenths were seen once. CDR1 and CDR2 from the germline V gene are SNHLY and FYNNEI. CDR3 length equals 15 residues. V trimming: 7 bases; J trimming: 5 bases; junction bases outside the gene matches: 10. V is TRBV2 and J is TRBJ2-2; the match to TRBD2 covers 7 bases. This TCR was recovered from a man in his fifties with acute or convalescent COVID-19. Sequencing was carried out using peripheral blood. As DNA, the CDR3 is TGTGCCAGCAACCCGGGGTCCGGGGGGACCGGGGAGCTGTTTTTT. It yields the protein CASNPGSGGTGELFF.